This TCR beta chain was recorded in a study of T cell changes during pregnancy in multiple sclerosis. Some clones are missing from TCRdb's copy, which holds only in-frame ones; the method was immunoSEQ multiplex PCR. The sample records about 47,000 clones, around nine tenths being singletons. The ends were cut back, 3 bases at V and 7 bases at J, with 10 bases in the middle. CDR3 size: 12 residues. Germline CDR1 and CDR2: MDHEN and SYDVKM. This receptor was obtained from a female donor with multiple sclerosis, enrolled in a pregnancy study. V is TRBV28 and J is TRBJ2-7; D not resolved. Sequenced material: peripheral blood, taken in the first trimester of pregnancy. CDR3 in amino acids: CASSFVVEEQYF. In nucleotides, the CDR3 is TGTGCCAGCAGTTTCGTGGTTGAGGAGCAGTACTTC.